The 9 T cell receptor beta chains listed next were all sequenced from one sample in a study of blood T cell repertoires in COVID-19. The method was immunoSEQ multiplex PCR; TCRdb's version includes in-frame clones alone and lacks a portion of them. The sample lists roughly 260,000 clones, 87% seen once, with just over 2.5% in the top ten. Sequencing input: PBMCs or T cells enriched from blood (not recorded which). The source of these receptors is a woman in her thirties with acute COVID-19.

V is TRBV6-5 and J is TRBJ1-2, with D tentatively TRBD1 (6 bases). CDR3 size: 15 residues. V was cut by 4 bases and J by 11 bases, with 23 bases left in between. CDR1 is MNHEY and CDR2 is SVGAGI in the germline V gene. This CDR3 reads CASSFQQGARGGYTF. CDR3 bases: TGTGCCAGCAGTTTTCAACAGGGTGCAAGGGGGGGATACACCTTC.

The J gene is TRBJ2-2, the V gene TRBV18; possibly TRBD2 for D (5 bases). The V end was cut by 3 bases, the J end by 3 bases, with 14 bases between. This CDR3 comprises 16 residues. CDR1 and CDR2 (germline): KGHSH, LQKENI. In DNA, the CDR3 is TGTGCCAGCTCACCCGGCGGGCAGGTGGACACCGGGGAGCTGTTTTTT. This encodes CASSPGGQVDTGELFF.

This clone has only one observation. The rearrangement joins TRBV7-9 to TRBJ1-1, with 7 bases lining up with TRBD1. The CDR3 runs 14 residues. Trimming cost V 5 bases and J 0 bases; bases outside gene matches: 3. Looked up from germline, CDR1 is SEHNR and CDR2 is FQNEAQ (reference sequence). The CDR3 reads CASSRGQLNTEAFF. In nucleotides, the CDR3 is TGTGCCAGCAGCAGGGGACAGCTGAACACTGAAGCTTTCTTT.

This rearrangement joins TRBV28 to TRBJ1-3; tentative D call: TRBD1 (6 bases). V was trimmed by 7 bases and J by 2 bases, leaving 9 bases between them. Germline V gene data show CDR1 as MDHEN and CDR2 as SYDVKM. This CDR3 spans 13 amino acids. In nucleotides, the CDR3 is TGTGCCAGCAAAGGGGGAGCTGGAAACACCATATATTTT. Protein product: CASKGGAGNTIYF.

The gene calls are TRBV11-2 and TRBJ2-7; 9 nucleotides line up with TRBD2. The J segment lost 0 bases and the V segment lost 5 bases, leaving 8 bases of the junction unmatched. The CDR3 sequence is 16 residues long. CDR1 SGHAT and CDR2 FQNNGV come from the germline V gene. The chain's CDR3 is CASSPPSGAYSYEQYF. As DNA, the CDR3 is TGTGCCAGCAGCCCACCTAGCGGGGCCTACTCCTACGAGCAGTACTTC.

The chain recombines TRBV7-2 with TRBJ2-5; 11 bases line up with TRBD2. Looked up from germline, CDR1 is SGHTA and CDR2 is FQGNSA. The length of the CDR3 is 16 residues. V shed 2 bases and J 2 bases; nucleotides not matched to a gene: 4. CDR3 coding DNA: TGTGCCAGCAGCTTAAGCCGACTAGCGGGACAAGAGACCCAGTACTTC. It translates to CASSLSRLAGQETQYF.

The chain couples TRBV3-1 (or the pseudogene TRBV3-2) to TRBJ2-1; 9 bases line up with TRBD1. V shed 3 bases and J 8 bases; nucleotides not matched to a gene: 5. Germline-derived CDR1 and CDR2 are LGHDT and YNNKEL (reference sequence). The CDR3 runs to 14 residues. This chain's CDR3 is CASSHGTGSHEQFF. CDR3 in DNA: TGTGCCAGCAGCCACGGGACAGGGTCCCATGAGCAGTTCTTC.

This clone came up once. The J gene is TRBJ1-2, the V gene TRBV3-1 (or the pseudogene TRBV3-2); no clear D gene. The CDR3 is 12 amino acids. CDR1 and CDR2 from the germline V gene are LGHDT and YNNKEL (reference sequence). Trimming took 0 bases from V and 8 from J, leaving 7 bases between them. The CDR3 is CASSQERFGYTF. The DNA of the CDR3 is TGTGCCAGCAGCCAAGAGAGGTTCGGCTACACCTTC.

V usage is TRBV5-1 and J usage is TRBJ2-3; TRBD1 aligns across 7 bases. The junction had 7 bases not matched to a gene; V was cut back by 6 bases and J by 3 bases. Germline V CDR1 and CDR2: SGHRS, YFSETQ. CDR3 length: 14 residues. The DNA of the CDR3 is TGCGCCAGCACGCAGGGGGATCGAACAGATACGCAGTATTTT. Amino acids: CASTQGDRTDTQYF.